The 10 T cell receptor beta chains reported below all come from one sample, sequenced in a study of blood T cell repertoires in COVID-19. The assay was immunoSEQ multiplex PCR, and TCRdb's table has in-frame clones only and misses some. This sample has approximately 110,000 clones, with 85% to 90% found just once. Sequenced material: peripheral blood. These receptors originate from a woman at least 80 years old with acute or convalescent COVID-19.

The rearrangement uses TRBV6-5 and TRBJ2-1; 8 bases align to TRBD1. With 0 bases clipped from V and 6 bases from J, the junction kept 1 base outside the gene matches. The CDR3 has 14 residues. The V gene's germline CDR1 is MNHEY and CDR2 SVGAGI. The CDR3 coding sequence is TGTGCCAGCAGTTACTCGACAGGGGTCAATGAGCAGTTCTTC. Translating it yields CASSYSTGVNEQFF.

This chain connects TRBV9 to TRBJ2-3; maybe TRBD1 (6 bases). This CDR3 contains 14 residues. Trimming stripped 6 bases from V and 0 bases from J, with 11 bases between. Germline V lookup: CDR1 SGDLS, CDR2 YYNGEE. The CDR3 DNA is TGTGCCAGCAACCCGCAGGGGAGCACAGATACGCAGTATTTT. It yields the protein CASNPQGSTDTQYF.

The chain is built from TRBV30 and TRBJ2-2; D call uncertain. With 3 bases removed from V and 7 bases from J, the gap between germline ends came to 15 bases. There are 14 residues in the CDR3. Germline V gene data show CDR1 as GTSNPN and CDR2 as SVGIG (reference sequence). This CDR3 is CAWSPRPSGGELFF. As DNA, the CDR3 is TGTGCCTGGAGCCCTAGGCCTTCGGGCGGGGAGCTGTTTTTT. The full variable domain, in which reference TRBV30 and TRBJ2-2 provide the parts outside the CDR3, is SQTIHQWPATLVQPVGSPLSLECTVEGTSNPNLYWYRQAAGRGLQLLFYSVGIGQISSEVPQNLSASRPQDRQFILSSKKLLLSDSGFYLCAWSPRPSGGELFFGEGSRLTVL.

The V gene is TRBV6-5, the J gene TRBJ1-1; 8 bases map to TRBD1. CDR3 length: 14 amino acids. J gave up 5 bases and V 2 bases, and 4 bases lay outside the gene matches. Per germline, CDR1 MNHEY and CDR2 SVGAGI. CDR3 residues: CASSYTTGGTEAFF. CDR3 nucleotide sequence: TGTGCCAGCAGTTACACTACAGGGGGAACTGAAGCTTTCTTT.

The chain recombines TRBV2 with TRBJ2-7; 10 nucleotides match TRBD2. The germline V gene has CDR1 SNHLY and CDR2 FYNNEI. V lost 6 bases and J lost 2; bases outside the gene matches: 10. This CDR3 contains 16 residues. CDR3 residues: CASSQRQAGGTYEQYF. The CDR3 region has the DNA TGTGCCAGCAGCCAACGTCAAGCGGGGGGGACCTACGAGCAGTACTTC.

This clone was seen just once. The genes are TRBV6-2 or TRBV6-3 and TRBJ2-3; 7 bases map to TRBD2. CDR3 length: 19 amino acids. Trimming took 0 bases from V and 2 from J; bases not matched to a gene: 14. Germline V CDR1 and CDR2: MNHEY, SVGEGT. The CDR3 reads CASSYSIDWEGLNTDTQYF. DNA of the CDR3: TGTGCCAGCAGTTACTCGATTGATTGGGAGGGTTTGAACACAGATACGCAGTATTTT.

Here the CDR3 DNA reads TGTGCCTGGAGGCCCGGGACAGGGGCCTCCTATGGCTACACCTTC. Encoded protein: CAWRPGTGASYGYTF. The chain uses TRBV30 and TRBJ1-2, with 10 bases aligning to TRBD1. From germline, CDR1 is GTSNPN and CDR2 SVGIG (reference sequence). V gave up 3 bases and J gave up 4 bases; unmatched junction bases: 8. The CDR3 loop spans 15 amino acids.

The chain links TRBV2 to TRBJ1-2; D gene uncertain. CDR1 and CDR2 (germline): SNHLY, FYNNEI. The CDR3 loop spans 15 amino acids. Trimming cost V 10 bases and J 0 bases, with 18 bases left between them. CDR3 region: CAIFTTDTANYGYTF. In DNA form, the CDR3 reads TGTGCCATCTTCACCACAGATACAGCTAACTATGGCTACACCTTC.

The gene calls are TRBV30 and TRBJ1-5; 8 bases fit TRBD1. CDR3 length equals 13 residues. From germline, CDR1 is GTSNPN and CDR2 SVGIG (reference sequence). The V and J ends lost 5 bases and 10 bases, in that order; junction bases with no gene match: 10. In DNA form, the CDR3 reads TGTGCCTGGGGTTTGCAGGGGGCGAGTCCCCAGCATTTT. This translates into CAWGLQGASPQHF.

The chain joins TRBV6-5 to TRBJ1-2; no firm D call. The CDR3 has 13 amino acids. Trimming stripped 7 bases from V and 3 bases from J, with 12 bases between. CDR1 and CDR2 (germline): MNHEY, SVGAGI. For the CDR3, the DNA is TGTGCCAGCAAGCAACTTACGGACTATGGCTACACCTTC. It encodes CASKQLTDYGYTF.